These 11 T cell receptor beta chains originate from one sample sequenced in a study of post-analysis software for immune sequencing data. Whole-study results and caveats: TRBV segments more frequent in patients than in controls numbered roughly 5 and included TRBV5-6, TRBV5-1 and TRBV20-1.

Antigen specificity for these receptors is unknown. Every TCR beta cDNA library bore unique molecular identifiers. TCRdb passed the PCR reads through MiXCR, listing each CDR3 protein once. This table has roughly 400,000 distinct CDR3 sequences, approximately 38% appearing once. Sequenced sample: blood. Source of these receptors: a girl aged 2 to 10 with multiple sclerosis.

CDR3 region: CASSTGFYTF. CDR3 in DNA: TGTGCCAGCAGTACGGGCTTCTACACCTTC. The rearrangement links TRBV12-3 or TRBV12-4 to TRBJ1-2; the D is unclear. Trimming cost V 5 bases and J 10 bases, with 8 bases left between them. The CDR3 sequence is 10 residues long.

The chain has TRBV25-1 and TRBJ2-7, with 9 bases fitting TRBD1. Trimming at V came to 3 bases and at J to 4 bases, leaving 7 bases not matched to a gene. CDR1 and CDR2 from the germline V gene are MGHDK and SYGVNS. CDR3 length equals 15 residues. The CDR3 sequence: CASSDSGTGRYEQYF. As DNA, the CDR3 is TGTGCCAGCAGTGATTCCGGGACAGGGAGATACGAGCAGTACTTC.

The chain is built from TRBV7-2 and TRBJ1-4; possibly TRBD1 for D (5 bases). This CDR3 spans 14 amino acids. V was trimmed by 4 bases and J by 4 bases, leaving 10 bases between them. Germline-derived CDR1 and CDR2 are SGHTA and FQGNSA. The CDR3 DNA follows: TGTGCCAGCAGCTACTGGGGGGGTAATGAAAAACTGTTTTTT. Its protein is CASSYWGGNEKLFF.

V usage is TRBV27 and J usage is TRBJ1-2; 7 bases align to TRBD1. Germline V CDR1 and CDR2: MNHEY, SMNVEV (reference sequence). V trimming: 7 bases; J trimming: 2 bases; junction bases outside the gene matches: 4. This CDR3 is 13 amino acids long. The DNA for the CDR3 is TGTGCCAGCACGGGCAGGGGGAACTATGGCTACACCTTC. Translated: CASTGRGNYGYTF.

This rearrangement joins TRBV6-1 to TRBJ2-5; D may be TRBD1 or TRBD2 (5 bases each). Looked up from germline, CDR1 is MNHNS and CDR2 is SASEGT. V was clipped by 1 base and J by 5 bases, with 23 bases between them. The CDR3 covers 18 residues. The CDR3 DNA is TGTGCCAGCAGTGAAGAGGGGAGCCCCTTCCTAGAAGACGAGACCCAGTACTTC. This translates into CASSEEGSPFLEDETQYF.

The V gene is TRBV5-1, the J gene TRBJ2-7; D unresolved. There are 13 residues in the CDR3. Germline loops: CDR1 SGHRS, CDR2 YFSETQ. V was cut by 4 bases and J by 6 bases, with 14 bases left in between. The CDR3 reads CASSLEPTGEQYF. The CDR3 region has the DNA TGCGCCAGCAGCCTGGAACCTACCGGCGAGCAGTACTTC.

This clonotype was found many times. The CDR3 region has the DNA TGCGCCAGCAGCGGACAGAGATACAATGAGCAGTTCTTC. Translation: CASSGQRYNEQFF. The rearrangement joins TRBV10-2 to TRBJ2-1; D perhaps matches TRBD1 (6 bases). Deletions cut 6 bases from V and 4 bases from J, with 10 bases between. CDR1 and CDR2 (germline): WSHSY, SAAADI. The CDR3 consists of 13 residues.

The chain recombines TRBV4-3 with TRBJ2-3; 7 bases line up with TRBD2. V was pared by 1 base and J by 2 bases, with 9 bases of the junction left unmatched. The CDR3 totals 17 residues. From germline, CDR1 is LGHNA and CDR2 YSLEER. The CDR3 is CASSQGLVGGSTDTQYF. CDR3 DNA: TGCGCCAGCAGCCAAGGATTGGTGGGAGGGTCCACAGATACGCAGTATTTT.

V and J are TRBV20-1 and TRBJ1-2, with D possibly TRBD1 on 6 matching bases. The V end was cut by 0 bases, the J end by 7 bases, with 9 bases between. This CDR3 contains 12 residues. Germline loops: CDR1 DFQATT, CDR2 SNEGSKA (reference sequence). The CDR3 is CSARERTVGYTF. In DNA form, the CDR3 reads TGCAGTGCTAGAGAAAGGACAGTTGGCTACACCTTC.

This chain uses TRBV20-1 with TRBJ2-7, with 11 positions matching TRBD2. The CDR3 covers 17 residues. V was pared by 2 bases and J by 2 bases, with 11 bases of the junction left unmatched. Germline CDR1 DFQATT, CDR2 SNEGSKA (reference sequence). CDR3 coding DNA: TGCAGTGCTAGAAAAAAAGGACTAGCGGGCCTCCCCTACGAGCAGTACTTC. It specifies CSARKKGLAGLPYEQYF.

This chain joins TRBV6-1 and TRBJ2-7; D is perhaps TRBD1 (6 bases). CDR1 MNHNS and CDR2 SASEGT come from the germline V gene. Trimming stripped 10 bases from V and 0 bases from J, with 13 bases between. This CDR3 has 13 residues. The CDR3 loop is CATSYRVSYEQYF. Here the CDR3 DNA reads TGTGCCACTTCTTACAGGGTCTCCTACGAGCAGTACTTC.